This passage covers 20 T cell receptor beta chains from one sample sequenced in a study of cytomegalovirus exposure and HLA in healthy donors. Libraries were prepared by immunoSEQ multiplex PCR; TCRdb keeps only in-frame clonotypes and omits some of them. Found here are roughly 140,000 clones, 85% to 90% of them singletons; the top ten hold 2.5% to 4%. The material sequenced was PBMCs. The receptors derive from a young woman in good health and CMV-seropositive.

The chain carries TRBV20-1 and TRBJ2-1; D is undetermined. Per germline, CDR1 DFQATT and CDR2 SNEGSKA (reference sequence). The CDR3 covers 11 residues. The ends were cut back, 3 bases at V and 9 bases at J, with 9 bases in the middle. The CDR3 nucleotides read TGCAGTGCTAGGCGATTGAGTGAGCAGTTCTTC. Protein product: CSARRLSEQFF.

The CDR3 nucleotides are TGTGCCAGCAGCCTAGCGGGAGGGATGGGCACCGGGGAGCTGTTTTTT. This gives the protein CASSLAGGMGTGELFF. V usage is TRBV11-3 and J usage is TRBJ2-2; 12 bases fit TRBD2. The CDR3 has 16 residues. V was pared by 5 bases and J by 4 bases, with 5 bases of the junction left unmatched. Per germline, CDR1 SGHNT and CDR2 YENEEA.

In this sample, this clone turned up once. The chain has TRBV5-1 and TRBJ2-1; 12 positions match TRBD2. This CDR3 is built from 18 residues. V shed 3 bases, J shed 4 bases, and the junction held 11 bases outside the gene matches. Looked up from germline, CDR1 is SGHRS and CDR2 is YFSETQ. The chain's CDR3 is CASSSGLAGRLVYNEQFF. CDR3 bases: TGCGCCAGCAGCTCTGGACTAGCGGGGCGCCTAGTTTACAATGAGCAGTTCTTC.

V and J are TRBV6-5 and TRBJ2-1; D is possibly TRBD2 (5 bases). This CDR3 region has 16 residues. Trimming removed 2 bases at V and 7 bases at J, with 18 bases between. Germline CDR1 reads MNHEY; CDR2 reads SVGAGI. The CDR3 coding sequence is TGTGCCAGCAGTTACGCACGGAGTAGCGTGAGAAATGAGCAGTTCTTC. This gives the protein CASSYARSSVRNEQFF.

The rearrangement joins TRBV4-2 to TRBJ2-7; 8 nucleotides line up with TRBD1. The V and J ends lost 1 base and 6 bases, in that order; junction bases with no gene match: 11. This CDR3 comprises 16 residues. CDR1 and CDR2 from the germline V gene are LGHNA and YNFKEQ. Written as DNA, the CDR3 is TGTGCCAGCAGCCAAGTTAGCGGACAGGGAGAACGCGAGCAGTACTTC. This gives the protein CASSQVSGQGEREQYF.

The CDR3 DNA follows: TGCGCCAGCAGCAGGGACAGGGAAGGGGATACGCAGTATTTT. It codes for CASSRDREGDTQYF. The rearrangement links TRBV5-1 to TRBJ2-3, with 9 nucleotides matching TRBD1. This CDR3 region has 14 residues. Germline CDR1 reads SGHRS; CDR2 reads YFSETQ. Trimming removed 4 bases from V and 6 bases from J; junction bases left unmatched: 6.

V is TRBV5-1 and J is TRBJ2-7; 8 bases are a match to TRBD1. The CDR3 runs to 12 residues. The germline V gene encodes CDR1 SGHRS and CDR2 YFSETQ. V shed 4 bases, J shed 5 bases, and the junction held 2 bases outside the gene matches. In DNA form, the CDR3 reads TGCGCCAGCAGCCCGGACAGGGACGAGCAGTACTTC. As protein: CASSPDRDEQYF.

A note on this clone: Other DNA variants within this sample encode the same CDR3. The chain couples TRBV5-1 to TRBJ2-2; D is perhaps TRBD2 (6 bases). Deletions cut 2 bases from V and 1 base from J, with 9 bases between. Germline values: CDR1 SGHRS, CDR2 YFSETQ. The CDR3 runs to 15 residues. The DNA of the CDR3 is TGCGCCAGCAGCTTAGGCGGGATGAACACCGGGGAGCTGTTTTTT. Its protein is CASSLGGMNTGELFF.

V gene TRBV30 combines with J gene TRBJ2-7, with TRBD2 identical over 9 bases. Trimming removed 3 bases from V and 2 bases from J; junction bases left unmatched: 5. The CDR3 sequence is 14 residues long. Germline CDR1 GTSNPN, CDR2 SVGIG (reference sequence). CDR3: CAWSPSGIPYEQYF. The CDR3 DNA reads TGTGCCTGGAGCCCTAGCGGGATTCCCTACGAGCAGTACTTC.

This clone was picked up a small number of times. The V and J genes are TRBV28 and TRBJ1-1; maybe TRBD1 (5 bases). CDR3 length: 15 residues. Germline loops: CDR1 MDHEN, CDR2 SYDVKM. Trimming took 2 bases from V and 0 from J, leaving 10 bases between them. This CDR3 reads CASSLGAVMNTEAFF. The CDR3 nucleotides are TGTGCCAGCAGTTTAGGGGCAGTCATGAACACTGAAGCTTTCTTT.

The rearrangement joins TRBV10-3 to TRBJ2-2; no definite D call. The length of the CDR3 is 15 residues. Germline V gene sequence: CDR1 ENHRY, CDR2 SYGVKD. The germline V and J ends were trimmed by 2 bases and 0 bases, with 7 bases remaining between them. In DNA form, the CDR3 reads TGTGCCATCAGTGAGGGCAACGCGAACACCGGGGAGCTGTTTTTT. As protein: CAISEGNANTGELFF.

The J gene is TRBJ2-7, the V gene TRBV18; TRBD2 matches 14 bases. With V trimmed by 2 bases and J by 1 base, 7 bases remained unmatched. CDR3 length: 18 residues. The germline V gene encodes CDR1 KGHSH and CDR2 LQKENI. The CDR3 DNA sequence: TGTGCCAGCTCACCAAGACCGGGACTAGCGGGAGAATCCTACGAGCAGTACTTC. Amino acid sequence: CASSPRPGLAGESYEQYF.

This clone was found a few times. The genes are TRBV28 and TRBJ1-2; maybe TRBD1 (6 bases). The CDR3 consists of 15 residues. The V end lost 0 bases, the J end lost 3 bases, and 11 bases lay between the germline ends. CDR1 and CDR2 from the germline V gene are MDHEN and SYDVKM. The CDR3 DNA sequence: TGTGCCAGCAGTTTATGGTACAGGGTAGACTATGGCTACACCTTC. It translates to CASSLWYRVDYGYTF.

This chain uses TRBV7-2 with TRBJ2-7; a weak D match, TRBD2 (9 bases). Germline CDR1 reads SGHTA; CDR2 reads FQGNSA. Trimming pared 1 base from V and 6 bases from J, leaving 16 bases between. CDR3 length: 15 amino acids. CDR3 bases: TGTGCCAGCAGCTTAGAGGCTAGCGGGACAGGCGAGCAGTACTTC. Translated: CASSLEASGTGEQYF. The whole variable domain, remainder taken from reference TRBV7-2 and TRBJ2-7, is GAGVSQSPSNKVTEKGKDVELRCDPISGHTALYWYRQSLGQGLEFLIYFQGNSAPDKSGLPSDRFSAERTGGSVSTLTIQRTQQEDSAVYLCASSLEASGTGEQYFGPGTRLTVT.

The chain links TRBV6-6 to TRBJ2-3, with D maybe TRBD1 (6 bases). The CDR3 consists of 15 residues. Germline CDR1 and CDR2: MNHNY and SVGAGI (reference sequence). V gave up 6 bases and J gave up 1 base, with 14 bases separating them. The CDR3 loop reads CASRVHGGGTDTQYF. The CDR3 coding sequence is TGTGCCAGCAGGGTGCATGGGGGCGGCACAGATACGCAGTATTTT.

The gene calls are TRBV9 and TRBJ1-2, with TRBD1 matching 8 bases. The V gene's germline CDR1 is SGDLS and CDR2 YYNGEE. The CDR3 has 16 residues. Unmatched junction bases numbered 8, after V lost 3 bases and J lost 1 base. CDR3 sequence reads: CASSATGAGLNYGYTF. CDR3 in DNA: TGTGCCAGCAGCGCGACAGGGGCCGGCCTTAACTATGGCTACACCTTC.

The chain joins TRBV2 to TRBJ2-1; 12 nucleotides line up with TRBD2. The CDR3 spans 15 residues. V shed 6 bases, J shed 7 bases, and the junction held 7 bases outside the gene matches. Germline V lookup: CDR1 SNHLY, CDR2 FYNNEI. Here the CDR3 DNA reads TGTGCCAGCAGAGGACTAGCGGGAAAGCGGAATGAGCAGTTCTTC. Translated, it gives CASRGLAGKRNEQFF.

This clone is classed as medium-sized. CDR3: CASSLIAGAGELFF. CDR3 DNA sequence: TGTGCCAGCAGCCTAATAGCGGGAGCCGGGGAGCTGTTTTTT. This chain joins TRBV5-4 and TRBJ2-2; 9 positions agree with TRBD2. V lost 4 bases and J lost 6; bases outside the gene matches: 4. CDR3 length: 14 amino acids. Germline CDR1 is SGHNT and CDR2 is YYREEE (reference sequence).

The chain recombines TRBV10-3 with TRBJ2-3, with D unclear. The germline CDR1 and CDR2 sequences are ENHRY and SYGVKD. CDR3 length equals 14 residues. V was cut by 0 bases and J by 9 bases, with 13 bases left in between. The CDR3 region has the DNA TGTGCCATCAGTGAGTCCCCGGCTGAGGAGACGCAGTATTTT. Amino acids: CAISESPAEETQYF.

The CDR3 bases are TGTGCCAGCAGTTACTCGTCCGGCGGGGAGCTGTTTTTT. This encodes CASSYSSGGELFF. The rearrangement links TRBV6-5 to TRBJ2-2, with unresolved D. Germline CDR1 MNHEY, CDR2 SVGAGI. Deletions cut 0 bases from V and 7 bases from J, with 6 bases between. The CDR3 length is 13 residues.